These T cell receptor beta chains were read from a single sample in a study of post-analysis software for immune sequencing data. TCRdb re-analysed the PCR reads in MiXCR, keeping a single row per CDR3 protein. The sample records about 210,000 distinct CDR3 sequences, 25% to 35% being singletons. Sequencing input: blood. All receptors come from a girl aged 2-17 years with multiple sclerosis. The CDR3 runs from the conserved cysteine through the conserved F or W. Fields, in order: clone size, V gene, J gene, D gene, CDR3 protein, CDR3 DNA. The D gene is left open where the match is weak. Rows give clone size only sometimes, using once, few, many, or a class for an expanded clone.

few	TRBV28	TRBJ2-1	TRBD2	CASSTRLAGYSYNEQFF	TGTGCCAGCAGTACGCGACTAGCGGGCTACTCCTACAATGAGCAGTTCTTC
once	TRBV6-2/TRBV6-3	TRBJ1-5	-	CASSDLQGSNQPQHF	TGTGCCAGCAGCGACCTACAGGGATCCAATCAGCCCCAGCATTTT
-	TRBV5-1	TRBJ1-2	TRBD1	CASSGPTGTGYTF	TGCGCCAGCAGCGGACCGACAGGGACTGGCTACACCTTC
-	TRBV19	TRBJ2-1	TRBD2	CASSRFASGYNEQFF	TGTGCCAGTAGTAGATTTGCTAGCGGGTACAATGAGCAGTTCTTC
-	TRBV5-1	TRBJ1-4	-	CASSFRTGEKLFF	TGCGCCAGCAGCTTTAGGACCGGGGAAAAACTGTTTTTT
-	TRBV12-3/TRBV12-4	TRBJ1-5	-	CASQKGGASRNQPQHF	TGTGCCAGCCAAAAGGGAGGGGCTAGTCGGAATCAGCCCCAGCATTTT
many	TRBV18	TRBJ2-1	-	CASSPSYNEQFF	TGTGCCAGCTCACCAAGCTACAATGAGCAGTTCTTC
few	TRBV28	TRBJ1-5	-	CASSLGVSVNQPQHF	TGTGCCAGCAGTTTGGGGGTATCGGTCAATCAGCCCCAGCATTTT
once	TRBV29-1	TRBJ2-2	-	CSGSVGGPNTGELFF	TGCAGCGGATCCGTTGGAGGACCGAACACCGGGGAGCTGTTTTTT
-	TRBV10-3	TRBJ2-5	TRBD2	CAISSSGGETQYF	TGTGCCATCAGTAGTAGCGGGGGAGAGACCCAGTACTTC
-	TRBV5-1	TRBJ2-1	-	CASSLASVSSYNEQFF	TGCGCCAGCAGCTTGGCTAGCGTTAGCTCCTACAATGAGCAGTTCTTC
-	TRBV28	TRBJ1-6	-	CASSLQAHNSPLHF	TGTGCCAGCAGTTTACAGGCCCATAATTCACCCCTCCACTTT
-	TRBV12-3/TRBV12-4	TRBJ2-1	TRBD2	CAGSLGLAGYNEQFF	TGTGCCGGCAGTCTTGGACTAGCGGGATACAATGAGCAGTTCTTC
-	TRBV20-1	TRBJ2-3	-	CSARDARDQGRTDTQYF	TGCAGTGCTAGAGATGCCCGGGACCAGGGGCGCACAGATACGCAGTATTTT
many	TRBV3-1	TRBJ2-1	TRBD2	CASSLAGHTYNEQFF	TGTGCCAGCAGCCTAGCGGGGCACACCTACAATGAGCAGTTCTTC
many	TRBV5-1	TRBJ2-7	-	CASTDPGGEQYF	TGCGCCAGCACCGACCCTGGGGGCGAGCAGTACTTC
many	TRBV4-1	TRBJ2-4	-	CASSQGGGRGAAKNIQYF	TGCGCCAGCAGCCAAGGCGGGGGACGGGGGGCGGCCAAAAACATTCAGTACTTC
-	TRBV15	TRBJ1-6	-	CATSYGPPRLSYNSPLHF	TGTGCCACCAGCTATGGGCCTCCAAGGCTCTCCTATAATTCACCCCTCCACTTT
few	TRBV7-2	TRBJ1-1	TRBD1	CASSAQGAVTEAFF	TGTGCCAGCAGCGCACAGGGGGCGGTCACTGAAGCTTTCTTT
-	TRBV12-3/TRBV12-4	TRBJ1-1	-	CASSSRGLPPEAFF	TGTGCCAGCAGTTCTCGGGGACTTCCACCTGAAGCTTTCTTT
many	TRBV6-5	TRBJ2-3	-	CASSPTLRTDTQYF	TGTGCCAGCAGCCCGACCCTAAGGACAGATACGCAGTATTTT
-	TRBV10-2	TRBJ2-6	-	CASSDASGANVLTF	TGCGCCAGCAGTGATGCGTCTGGGGCCAACGTCCTGACTTTC
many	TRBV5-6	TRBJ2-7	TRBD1	CASSYTPGQGDEQYF	TGTGCCAGCAGCTATACACCGGGACAGGGAGACGAGCAGTACTTC
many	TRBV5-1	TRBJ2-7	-	CASSPESYEQYF	TGCGCCAGCAGCCCGGAATCCTACGAGCAGTACTTC
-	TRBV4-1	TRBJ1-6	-	CASSQDGLASRIVSPLHF	TGCGCCAGCAGCCAAGATGGGTTGGCCTCGCGCATTGTTTCACCCCTCCACTTT
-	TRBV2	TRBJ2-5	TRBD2	CASGGLAGAQETQYF	TGTGCCAGCGGGGGACTAGCGGGAGCCCAAGAGACCCAGTACTTC
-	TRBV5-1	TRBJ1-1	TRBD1	CASSVTGPNTEAFF	TGCGCCAGCAGCGTGACAGGGCCGAACACTGAAGCTTTCTTT
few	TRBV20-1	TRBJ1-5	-	CSARGQYSNQPQHF	TGCAGTGCTAGGGGGCAGTATAGCAATCAGCCCCAGCATTTT